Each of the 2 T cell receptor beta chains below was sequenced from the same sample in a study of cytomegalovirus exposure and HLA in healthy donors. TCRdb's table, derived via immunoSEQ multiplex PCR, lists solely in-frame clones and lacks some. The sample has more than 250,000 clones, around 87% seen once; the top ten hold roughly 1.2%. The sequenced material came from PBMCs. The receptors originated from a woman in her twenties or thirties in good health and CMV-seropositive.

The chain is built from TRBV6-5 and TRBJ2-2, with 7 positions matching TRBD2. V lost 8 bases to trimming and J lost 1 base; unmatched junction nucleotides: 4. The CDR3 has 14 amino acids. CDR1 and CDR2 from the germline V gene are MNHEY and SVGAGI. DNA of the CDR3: TGTGCCAGCCTCGGCGGGGGGAACACCGGGGAGCTGTTTTTT. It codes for CASLGGGNTGELFF.

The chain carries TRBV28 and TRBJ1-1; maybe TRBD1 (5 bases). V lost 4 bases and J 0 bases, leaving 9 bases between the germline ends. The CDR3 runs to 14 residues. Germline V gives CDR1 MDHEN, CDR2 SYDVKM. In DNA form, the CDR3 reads TGTGCCAGCAGTTACGGGACGGTGAACACTGAAGCTTTCTTT. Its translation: CASSYGTVNTEAFF. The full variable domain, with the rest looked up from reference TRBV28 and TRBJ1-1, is DVKVTQSSRYLVKRTGEKVFLECVQDMDHENMFWYRQDPGLGLRLIYFSYDVKMKEKGDIPEGYSVSREKKERFSLILESASTNQTSMYLCASSYGTVNTEAFFGQGTRLTVV.